This T cell receptor (beta chain) comes out of a study of response to subunit inactivated influenza vaccine. Findings of the study overall: The authors suggested that every seasonal influenza vaccination recruits few new T cells.

TCRdb reprocessed the RT-PCR reads with MiXCR, giving one entry per CDR3 protein. Of roughly 790,000 distinct CDR3 sequences in the sample, around 21% were seen once. The length of the CDR3 is 14 residues. Germline CDR1 and CDR2: MNHEY and SMNVEV (reference sequence). Trimming stripped 2 bases from V and 7 bases from J, with 12 bases between. About this clonotype: Its cognate antigen is unknown.

The sequence was collected from a man aged 50-60 years who received an inactivated influenza vaccine. The gene calls are TRBV27 and TRBJ2-1, with a tentative D call TRBD2 (5 bases). The sequenced sample was PBMCs from blood, obtained around 5 days after vaccination. The CDR3 sequence is CASSLVIRGNEQFF. The CDR3 DNA reads as TGTGCCAGCAGTTTAGTTATCCGGGGAAATGAGCAGTTCTTC.